This is a list of T cell receptor beta chains from one sample in a study of blood T cell repertoires in COVID-19. Here immunoSEQ multiplex PCR was the method, and the copy in TCRdb shows in-frame clones only, minus some. This sample has 200,000 to 300,000 clones, with nearly 95% found just once. Specimen: peripheral blood. All receptors come from a man younger than 45 with COVID-19, enrolled during active disease. CDR3s include the opening cysteine and the closing phenylalanine or tryptophan. A D gene is named only where the DNA matches it firmly. Expanded clones get a size class; other rows say once, few or many, or leave the size out.

clone size	V gene	J gene	CDR3 length	D gene	CDR3 DNA	CDR3 protein
NA	TRBV5-1	TRBJ1-5	13	NA	TGCGCCAGCAGAGTAGATAGCAATCAGCCCCAGCATTTT	CASRVDSNQPQHF
NA	TRBV19	TRBJ1-5	14	TRBD1	TGTGCCAGTAGTCAGGGGGCACGCAATCAGCCCCAGCATTTT	CASSQGARNQPQHF
few	TRBV9	TRBJ2-2	14	NA	TGTGCCAGCAGCGTAGCTTGGGGAGCCGGGGAGCTGTTTTTT	CASSVAWGAGELFF
NA	TRBV11-2	TRBJ1-2	12	TRBD1	TGTGCCAGCAGCCCGGACAGGGCTGGCTACACCTTC	CASSPDRAGYTF
NA	TRBV5-1	TRBJ1-2	16	TRBD1	TGCGCCAGCAGCCCCGGGACAGACGATACTAACTATGGCTACACCTTC	CASSPGTDDTNYGYTF
NA	TRBV2	TRBJ2-7	15	TRBD2	TGTGCCAGCAGGATTTGGACTAGCGGATCCTACGAGCAGTACTTC	CASRIWTSGSYEQYF
NA	TRBV3-1/TRBV3-2	TRBJ2-2	16	TRBD1	TGTGCCAGCAGCCAAGGGAGGACAGGGGGCACCGGGGAGCTGTTTTTT	CASSQGRTGGTGELFF
NA	TRBV7-9	TRBJ2-1	15	NA	TGTGCCAGCAGTGTAGGGGCTAGTCTGAAAAATGAGCAGTTCTTC	CASSVGASLKNEQFF
NA	TRBV5-1	TRBJ2-6	16	TRBD2	TGCGCCAGCCGGGCGGGAGGGTACTCTGGGGCCAACGTCCTGACTTTC	CASRAGGYSGANVLTF
NA	TRBV11-2	TRBJ2-7	17	TRBD1	TGTGCCAGCAGAACAAGCCGGGACAGCTCACCTACCTACGAGCAGTACTTC	CASRTSRDSSPTYEQYF
NA	TRBV9	TRBJ1-1	13	NA	TGTGCCAGCAGCGTAAGCGTTTACACTGAAGCTTTCTTT	CASSVSVYTEAFF
NA	TRBV14	TRBJ2-7	12	NA	TGTGCCAGCAGCCAAGCAGGGGACGAGCAGTACTTC	CASSQAGDEQYF
NA	TRBV30	TRBJ1-2	15	NA	TGTGCCTGGAGTGCCAGAGACAGGATGAACTATGGCTACACCTTC	CAWSARDRMNYGYTF
NA	TRBV3-1/TRBV3-2	TRBJ2-5	16	NA	TGTGCCAGCAGCCAAGCGGCAGGACAGCCTAAAGAGACCCAGTACTTC	CASSQAAGQPKETQYF
NA	TRBV27	TRBJ1-2	14	TRBD1	TGTGCCAGCAGGCCTGACAGGGGGTCCTATGGCTACACCTTC	CASRPDRGSYGYTF
NA	TRBV5-6	TRBJ1-2	13	NA	TGTGCCAGCAGCCCAGGGGTAAACTATGGCTACACCTTC	CASSPGVNYGYTF
few	TRBV11-2	TRBJ1-6	17	NA	TGTGCCAGCAGCTTAGGGGGCTATCGCTCCTATAATTCACCCCTCCACTTT	CASSLGGYRSYNSPLHF
NA	TRBV5-1	TRBJ1-1	18	NA	TGCGCCAGCAGCCGTAATGGAGTTGGGGCTGCTAAGAACACTGAAGCTTTCTTT	CASSRNGVGAAKNTEAFF
once	TRBV5-6	TRBJ1-6	19	TRBD1	TGTGCCAGCAGCCGAAATAACCGGGACAGGGGAGCCTATAATTCACCCCTCCACTTT	CASSRNNRDRGAYNSPLHF
NA	TRBV5-1	TRBJ2-3	19	TRBD2	TGCGCCAGCAGCTTGGGACGGAGACTAGCGGTCCCCAGCACAGATACGCAGTATTTT	CASSLGRRLAVPSTDTQYF
NA	TRBV14	TRBJ1-2	15	NA	TGTGCCAGCAGCCAAGACGCGATTGCTAACTATGGCTACACCTTC	CASSQDAIANYGYTF
few	TRBV6-5	TRBJ1-3	15	NA	TGTGCCAGCAGTTACGGCAGGGGAGCTGGAAACACCATATATTTT	CASSYGRGAGNTIYF
NA	TRBV9	TRBJ2-2	14	NA	TGTGCCAGCAGCGTACGAGGGAACACCGGGGAGCTGTTTTTT	CASSVRGNTGELFF
once	TRBV9	TRBJ1-2	14	TRBD1	TGTGCCAGCAGCGTAGATGGGACAGCTTATGGCTACACCTTC	CASSVDGTAYGYTF
NA	TRBV18	TRBJ1-2	13	NA	TGTGCCAGCTCACGCAGGGAAGCCTATGGCTACACCTTC	CASSRREAYGYTF
NA	TRBV10-3	TRBJ1-2	16	NA	TGTGCCATCAGTGAGTCAGAGTCACCACGAAGCTATGGCTACACCTTC	CAISESESPRSYGYTF
NA	TRBV7-9	TRBJ1-2	13	TRBD1	TGTGCCAGCAGCCGGGGGACAGGTTATGGCTACACCTTC	CASSRGTGYGYTF
NA	TRBV5-1	TRBJ1-3	16	NA	TGCGCCAGCAGCGAGGTAACTACAGGGTCTGGAAACACCATATATTTT	CASSEVTTGSGNTIYF
few	TRBV5-6	TRBJ2-3	14	NA	TGTGCCAGCAGCTTGCACAGGGTCACAGATACGCAGTATTTT	CASSLHRVTDTQYF
NA	TRBV6-5	TRBJ1-5	15	TRBD1	TGTGCCAGCAGGCCGGGACAGGGACGAGATCAGCCCCAGCATTTT	CASRPGQGRDQPQHF
once	TRBV3-1/TRBV3-2	TRBJ1-1	15	TRBD1	TGTGCCAGCAGCCAAGACACAGGGGGAGGCACTGAAGCTTTCTTT	CASSQDTGGGTEAFF
NA	TRBV29-1	TRBJ1-4	13	NA	TGCAGCGTGCGGGACGGCGATAATGAAAAACTGTTTTTT	CSVRDGDNEKLFF
NA	TRBV9	TRBJ2-2	17	NA	TGTGCCAGCAGCGTACGGGGTACCGGGGCGAACACCGGGGAGCTGTTTTTT	CASSVRGTGANTGELFF
few	TRBV27	TRBJ2-7	16	TRBD2	TGTGCCAGCAGGAAAGGGAGGGGTGTTGATAGCTACGAGCAGTACTTC	CASRKGRGVDSYEQYF
once	TRBV6-5	TRBJ1-2	16	TRBD1	TGTGCCAGCAGTTACTCGAAGGCAGGGGGTGGCGATGGCTACACCTTC	CASSYSKAGGGDGYTF
NA	TRBV5-1	TRBJ2-2	19	TRBD1	TGCGCCAGCAGAGGGACAGGGGGCGATGGGGATTATAACACCGGGGAGCTGTTTTTT	CASRGTGGDGDYNTGELFF
NA	TRBV6-5	TRBJ1-6	15	TRBD1	TGTGCCAGCAGCCCCACGGACAGGGGGCGATCACCCCTCCACTTT	CASSPTDRGRSPLHF
NA	TRBV2	TRBJ1-4	14	TRBD1	TGTGCCAGCAGTTTACAGGGGATTAATGAAAAACTGTTTTTT	CASSLQGINEKLFF
NA	TRBV2	TRBJ2-7	13	NA	TGTGCCAGCCGGGACACAGCATTGGGCGAGCAGTACTTC	CASRDTALGEQYF
NA	TRBV6-5	TRBJ2-5	14	NA	TGTGCCAGCATTGGAGATGACCCAGAAGAGACCCAGTACTTC	CASIGDDPEETQYF
NA	TRBV3-1/TRBV3-2	TRBJ1-2	12	TRBD1	TGTGCCAGCCAAGACAGGGGCTATGGCTACACCTTC	CASQDRGYGYTF